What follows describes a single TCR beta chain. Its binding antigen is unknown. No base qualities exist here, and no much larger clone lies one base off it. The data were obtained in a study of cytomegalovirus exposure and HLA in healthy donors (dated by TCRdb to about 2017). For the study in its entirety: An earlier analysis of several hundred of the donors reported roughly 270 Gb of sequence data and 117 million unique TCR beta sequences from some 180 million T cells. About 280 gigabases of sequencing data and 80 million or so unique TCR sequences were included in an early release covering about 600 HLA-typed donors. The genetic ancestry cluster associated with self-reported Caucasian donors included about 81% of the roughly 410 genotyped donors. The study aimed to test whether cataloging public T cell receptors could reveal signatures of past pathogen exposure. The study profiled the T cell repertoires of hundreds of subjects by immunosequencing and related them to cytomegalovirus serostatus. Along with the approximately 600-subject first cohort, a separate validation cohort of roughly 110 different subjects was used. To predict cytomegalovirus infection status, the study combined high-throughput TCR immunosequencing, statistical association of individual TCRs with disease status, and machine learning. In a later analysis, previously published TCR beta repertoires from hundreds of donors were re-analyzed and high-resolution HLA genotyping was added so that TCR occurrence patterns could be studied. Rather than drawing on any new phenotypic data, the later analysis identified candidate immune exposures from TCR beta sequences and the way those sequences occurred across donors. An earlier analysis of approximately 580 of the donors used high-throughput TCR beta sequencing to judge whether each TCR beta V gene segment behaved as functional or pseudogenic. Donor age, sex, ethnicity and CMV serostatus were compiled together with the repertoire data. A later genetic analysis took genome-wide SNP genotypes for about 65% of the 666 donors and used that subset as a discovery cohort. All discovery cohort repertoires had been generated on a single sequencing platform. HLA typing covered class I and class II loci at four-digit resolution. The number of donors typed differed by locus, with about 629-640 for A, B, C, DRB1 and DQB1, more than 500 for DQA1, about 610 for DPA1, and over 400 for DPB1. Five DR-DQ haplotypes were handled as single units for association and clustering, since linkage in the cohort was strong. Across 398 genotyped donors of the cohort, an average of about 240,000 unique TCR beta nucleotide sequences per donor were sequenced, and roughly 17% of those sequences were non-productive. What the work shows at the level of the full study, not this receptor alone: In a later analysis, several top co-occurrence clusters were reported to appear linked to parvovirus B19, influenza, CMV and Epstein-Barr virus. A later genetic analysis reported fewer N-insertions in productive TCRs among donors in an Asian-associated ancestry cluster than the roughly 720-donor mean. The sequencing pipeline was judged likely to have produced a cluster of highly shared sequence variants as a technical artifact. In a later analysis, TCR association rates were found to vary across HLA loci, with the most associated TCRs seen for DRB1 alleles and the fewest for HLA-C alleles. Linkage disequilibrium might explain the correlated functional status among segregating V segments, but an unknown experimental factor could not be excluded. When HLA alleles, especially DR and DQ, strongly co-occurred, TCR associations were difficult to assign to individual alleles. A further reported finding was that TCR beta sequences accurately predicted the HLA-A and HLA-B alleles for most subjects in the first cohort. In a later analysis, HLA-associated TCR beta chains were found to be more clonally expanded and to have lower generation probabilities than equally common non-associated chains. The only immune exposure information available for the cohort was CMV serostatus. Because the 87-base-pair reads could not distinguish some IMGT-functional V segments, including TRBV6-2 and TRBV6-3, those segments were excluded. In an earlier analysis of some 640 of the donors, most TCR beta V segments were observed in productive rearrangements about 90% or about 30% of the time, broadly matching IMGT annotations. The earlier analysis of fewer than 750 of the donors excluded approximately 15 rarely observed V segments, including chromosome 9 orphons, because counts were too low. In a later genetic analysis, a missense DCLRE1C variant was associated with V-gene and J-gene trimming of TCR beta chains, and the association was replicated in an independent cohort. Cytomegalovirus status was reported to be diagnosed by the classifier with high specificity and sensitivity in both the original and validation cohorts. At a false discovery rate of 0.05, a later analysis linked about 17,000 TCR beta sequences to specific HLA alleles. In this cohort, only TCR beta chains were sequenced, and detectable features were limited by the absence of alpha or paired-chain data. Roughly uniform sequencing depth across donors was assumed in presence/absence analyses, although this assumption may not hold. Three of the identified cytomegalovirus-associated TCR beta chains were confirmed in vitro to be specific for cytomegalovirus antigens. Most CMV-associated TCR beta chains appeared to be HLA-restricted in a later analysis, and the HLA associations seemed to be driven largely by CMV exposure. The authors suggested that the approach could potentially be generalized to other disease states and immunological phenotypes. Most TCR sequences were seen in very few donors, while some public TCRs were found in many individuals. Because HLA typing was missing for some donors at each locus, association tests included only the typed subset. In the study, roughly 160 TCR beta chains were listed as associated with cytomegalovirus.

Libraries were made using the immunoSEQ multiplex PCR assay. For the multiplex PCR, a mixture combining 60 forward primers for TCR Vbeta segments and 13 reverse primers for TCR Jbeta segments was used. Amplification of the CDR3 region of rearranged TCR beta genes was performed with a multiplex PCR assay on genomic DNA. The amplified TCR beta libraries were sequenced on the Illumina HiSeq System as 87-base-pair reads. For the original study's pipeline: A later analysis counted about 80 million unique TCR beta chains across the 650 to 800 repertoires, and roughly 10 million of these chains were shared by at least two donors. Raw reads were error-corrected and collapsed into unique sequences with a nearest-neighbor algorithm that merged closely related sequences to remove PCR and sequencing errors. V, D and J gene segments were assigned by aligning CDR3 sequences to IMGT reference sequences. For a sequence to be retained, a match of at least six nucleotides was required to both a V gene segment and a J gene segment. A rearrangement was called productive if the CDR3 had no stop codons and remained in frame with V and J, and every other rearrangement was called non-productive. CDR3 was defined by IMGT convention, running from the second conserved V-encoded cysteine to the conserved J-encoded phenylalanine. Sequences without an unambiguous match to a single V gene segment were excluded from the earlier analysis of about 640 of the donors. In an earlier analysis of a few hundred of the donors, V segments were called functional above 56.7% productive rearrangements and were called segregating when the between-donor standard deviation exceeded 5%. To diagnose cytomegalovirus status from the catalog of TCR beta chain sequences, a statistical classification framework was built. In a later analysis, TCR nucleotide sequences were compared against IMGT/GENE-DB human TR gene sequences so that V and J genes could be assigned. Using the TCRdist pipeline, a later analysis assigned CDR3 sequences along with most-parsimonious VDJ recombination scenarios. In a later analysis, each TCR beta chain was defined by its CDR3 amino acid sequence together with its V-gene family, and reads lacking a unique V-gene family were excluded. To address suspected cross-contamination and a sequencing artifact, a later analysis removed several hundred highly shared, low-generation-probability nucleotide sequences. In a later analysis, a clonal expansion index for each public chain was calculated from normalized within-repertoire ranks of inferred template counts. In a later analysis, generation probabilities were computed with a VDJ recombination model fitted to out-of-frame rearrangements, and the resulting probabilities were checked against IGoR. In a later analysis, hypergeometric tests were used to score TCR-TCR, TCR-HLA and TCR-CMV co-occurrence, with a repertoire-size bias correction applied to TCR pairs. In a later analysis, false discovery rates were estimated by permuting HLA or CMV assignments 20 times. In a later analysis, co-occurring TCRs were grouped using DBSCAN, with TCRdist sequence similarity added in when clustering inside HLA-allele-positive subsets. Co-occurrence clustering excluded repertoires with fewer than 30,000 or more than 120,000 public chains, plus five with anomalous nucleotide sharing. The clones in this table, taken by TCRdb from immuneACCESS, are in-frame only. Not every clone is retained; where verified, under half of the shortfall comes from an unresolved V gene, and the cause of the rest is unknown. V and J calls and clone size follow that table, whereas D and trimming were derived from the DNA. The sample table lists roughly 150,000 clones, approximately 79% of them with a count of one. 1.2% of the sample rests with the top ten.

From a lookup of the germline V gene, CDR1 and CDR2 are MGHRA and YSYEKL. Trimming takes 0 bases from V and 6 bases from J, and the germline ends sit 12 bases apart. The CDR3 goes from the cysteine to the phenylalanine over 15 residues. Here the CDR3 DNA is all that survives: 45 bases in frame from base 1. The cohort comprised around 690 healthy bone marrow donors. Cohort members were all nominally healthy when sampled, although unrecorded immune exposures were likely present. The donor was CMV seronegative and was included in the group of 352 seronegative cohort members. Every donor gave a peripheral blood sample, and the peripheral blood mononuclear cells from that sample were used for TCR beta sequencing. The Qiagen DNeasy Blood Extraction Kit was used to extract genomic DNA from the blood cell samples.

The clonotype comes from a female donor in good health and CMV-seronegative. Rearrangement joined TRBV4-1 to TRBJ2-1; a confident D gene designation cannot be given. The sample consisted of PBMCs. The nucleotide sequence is TGCGCCAGCAGCCAAGACGGGTCCGTTGGCAATGAGCAGTTCTTC. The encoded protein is CASSQDGSVGNEQFF.